The text below deals with one TCR beta chain. The antigen is not known. Individual cDNA molecules carried attached unique molecular identifiers. MiXCR, applied by TCRdb to the 5' RACE reads, yields one record per CDR3 protein. The profile shows around 81,000 distinct CDR3 sequences, around 15% of them singletons. The data are from a study of early T cells in non-severe SARS-CoV-2 infection. Across the study: Sequencing used unsorted whole-blood bulk RNA, so chains lack pairing.

Whole-study findings and limits: There was a bias toward anti-spike CD8 responses in VDJdb matching, which missed private and CD4 specificities.

This receptor was obtained from an adult who was a healthcare worker with PCR-confirmed SARS-CoV-2 infection or an uninfected control (not recorded which). Sequencing input: whole blood.

The CDR3 here is CASSPSNNEQFF. The CDR3 DNA follows: TGTGCCAGCTCACCGTCGAACAATGAGCAGTTCTTC. The V gene is TRBV18, the J gene TRBJ2-1; D call uncertain. The V end lost 3 bases, the J end lost 5 bases, and 5 bases lay between the germline ends. Germline lookup yields CDR1 KGHSH and CDR2 LQKENI. The CDR3 runs 12 residues.